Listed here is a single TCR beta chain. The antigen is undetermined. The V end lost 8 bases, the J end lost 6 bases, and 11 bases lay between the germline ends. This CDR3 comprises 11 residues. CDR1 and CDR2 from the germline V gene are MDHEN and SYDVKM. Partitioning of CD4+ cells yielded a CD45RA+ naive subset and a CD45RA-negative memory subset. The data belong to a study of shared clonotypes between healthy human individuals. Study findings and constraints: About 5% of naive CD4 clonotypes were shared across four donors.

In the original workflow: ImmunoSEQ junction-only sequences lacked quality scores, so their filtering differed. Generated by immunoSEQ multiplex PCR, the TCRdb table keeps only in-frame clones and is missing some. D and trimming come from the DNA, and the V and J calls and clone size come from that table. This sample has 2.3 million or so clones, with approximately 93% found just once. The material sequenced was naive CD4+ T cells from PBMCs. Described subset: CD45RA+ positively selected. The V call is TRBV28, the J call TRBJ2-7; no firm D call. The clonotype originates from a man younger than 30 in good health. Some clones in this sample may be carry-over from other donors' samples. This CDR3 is CASQILSEQYF. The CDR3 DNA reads TGTGCCAGCCAAATATTATCCGAGCAGTACTTC.